These T cell receptor beta chains were read from a single sample in a study of CD8 T cells in Susac syndrome. Using its own MiXCR run on the immunoSEQ multiplex PCR reads, TCRdb lists one record per CDR3 protein. The sample contains 150,000 to 200,000 distinct CDR3 sequences, roughly 94% of which appear only once. Sequencing input: CD4+ T cells from PBMCs. These receptors were collected from a human donor with Susac syndrome. Both conserved end residues are part of each CDR3. D genes are given only for firm matches. Clone size is stated in some rows and not others, as once, few, many or a class when expanded.

clone size: NA; D gene: NA; J gene: TRBJ2-1; V gene: TRBV7-9; CDR3 DNA: TGTGCCAGCAGCTTCAGTGTCTCCTACAATGAGCAGTTCTTC; CDR3 protein: CASSFSVSYNEQFF
clone size: NA; D gene: NA; J gene: TRBJ2-1; V gene: TRBV3-1; CDR3 DNA: TGTGCCAGCAGCCAGCGGGGCATTTACAATGAGCAGTTCTTC; CDR3 protein: CASSQRGIYNEQFF
clone size: NA; D gene: NA; J gene: TRBJ1-1; V gene: TRBV30; CDR3 DNA: TGTGCCTGGAGTGTACGTGGGGGCACTGAAGCTTTCTTT; CDR3 protein: CAWSVRGGTEAFF
clone size: NA; D gene: NA; J gene: TRBJ2-2; V gene: TRBV6-5; CDR3 DNA: TGTGCCAGCAGTTATGCCAGGGAGGTCGGGGAGCTGTTTTTT; CDR3 protein: CASSYAREVGELFF
clone size: NA; D gene: NA; J gene: TRBJ1-1; V gene: TRBV27; CDR3 DNA: TGTGCCAGCAGTTACCAGGGGTCGGGAAGTCACACTGAAGCTTTCTTT; CDR3 protein: CASSYQGSGSHTEAFF
clone size: NA; D gene: TRBD2; J gene: TRBJ2-7; V gene: TRBV12-3/TRBV12-4; CDR3 DNA: TGTGCCAGCAGTTTAGGGGCTAGCGGGGCCCCAAGCTCCTACGAGCAGTACTTC; CDR3 protein: CASSLGASGAPSSYEQYF
clone size: NA; D gene: NA; J gene: TRBJ2-6; V gene: TRBV6-5; CDR3 DNA: TGTGCCAGCAGGGTGTCTGGGGCCAACGTCCTGACTTTC; CDR3 protein: CASRVSGANVLTF
clone size: NA; D gene: NA; J gene: TRBJ2-5; V gene: TRBV20-1; CDR3 DNA: TGCAGTGCCGTGGCCCTCCAAGAGACCCAGTACTTC; CDR3 protein: CSAVALQETQYF
clone size: NA; D gene: NA; J gene: TRBJ2-1; V gene: TRBV11-2; CDR3 DNA: TGTGCCAGCAATCCCTCCGGCGTGGGCAATGAGCAGTTCTTC; CDR3 protein: CASNPSGVGNEQFF
clone size: NA; D gene: NA; J gene: TRBJ1-2; V gene: TRBV20-1; CDR3 DNA: TGCAGTGCTGGGGGAACCACTAACTATGGCTACACCTTC; CDR3 protein: CSAGGTTNYGYTF
clone size: NA; D gene: TRBD1; J gene: TRBJ1-1; V gene: TRBV5-1; CDR3 DNA: TGCGCCAGCTCGGGACAGGGGTTTAACACTGAAGCTTTCTTT; CDR3 protein: CASSGQGFNTEAFF
clone size: NA; D gene: TRBD1; J gene: TRBJ2-3; V gene: TRBV4-1; CDR3 DNA: TGCGCCAGCAGCCGAAATACAGGGGGTGTTAGGGATACGCAGTATTTT; CDR3 protein: CASSRNTGGVRDTQYF
clone size: NA; D gene: NA; J gene: TRBJ1-5; V gene: TRBV18; CDR3 DNA: TGTGCCAGCTCCCTCGGAGGACGGGAACAGCCCCAGCATTTT; CDR3 protein: CASSLGGREQPQHF
clone size: NA; D gene: NA; J gene: TRBJ1-1; V gene: TRBV20-1; CDR3 DNA: TGCAGTGCTAGCTGGGGGGGTGGCGCTTTCTTT; CDR3 protein: CSASWGGGAFF
clone size: NA; D gene: TRBD1; J gene: TRBJ2-7; V gene: TRBV18; CDR3 DNA: TGTGCCAGCTCTTCCCTGGATCCTGGGACAGGGGTCTACGAGCAGTACTTC; CDR3 protein: CASSSLDPGTGVYEQYF
clone size: NA; D gene: TRBD1; J gene: TRBJ2-2; V gene: TRBV19; CDR3 DNA: TGTGCCAGTAGTACGGACAGGAGAAACACCGGGGAGCTGTTTTTT; CDR3 protein: CASSTDRRNTGELFF
clone size: NA; D gene: NA; J gene: TRBJ2-7; V gene: TRBV4-3; CDR3 DNA: TGCGCCAGCAGCCAGACGGAATCTGGGGACTACGAGCAGTACTTC; CDR3 protein: CASSQTESGDYEQYF
clone size: NA; D gene: NA; J gene: TRBJ1-6; V gene: TRBV20-1; CDR3 DNA: TGCAGTGCTACGAGGGGAGCCGATAATTCACCCCTCCACTTT; CDR3 protein: CSATRGADNSPLHF
clone size: NA; D gene: NA; J gene: TRBJ2-2; V gene: TRBV6-2/TRBV6-3; CDR3 DNA: TGTGCCAGCAGTTACTCGACAGGCCTCGGGGAGCTGTTTTTT; CDR3 protein: CASSYSTGLGELFF
clone size: NA; D gene: TRBD2; J gene: TRBJ2-3; V gene: TRBV4-2; CDR3 DNA: TGTGCCAGCAGCCAAGGGGCTAGCGGGGGGCTAGATACGCAGTATTTT; CDR3 protein: CASSQGASGGLDTQYF
clone size: NA; D gene: NA; J gene: TRBJ1-1; V gene: TRBV7-9; CDR3 DNA: TGTGCCAGCAGCACCAAGACTGAAGCTTTCTTT; CDR3 protein: CASSTKTEAFF
clone size: NA; D gene: NA; J gene: TRBJ2-7; V gene: TRBV4-3; CDR3 DNA: TGCGCCAGCAGCCGACAAACAGGGTACGGCTACGAGCAGTACTTC; CDR3 protein: CASSRQTGYGYEQYF
clone size: NA; D gene: NA; J gene: TRBJ1-2; V gene: TRBV15; CDR3 DNA: TGTGCCACCAGCAGAGATCTCTTGAAGGGGCAGGATGGCTACACCTTC; CDR3 protein: CATSRDLLKGQDGYTF
clone size: NA; D gene: NA; J gene: TRBJ2-5; V gene: TRBV12-3/TRBV12-4; CDR3 DNA: TGTGCCAGCAGTGCCCAACTTGACCCCACAGAGACCCAGTACTTC; CDR3 protein: CASSAQLDPTETQYF
clone size: NA; D gene: NA; J gene: TRBJ2-5; V gene: TRBV2; CDR3 DNA: TGTGCCAGCAGCCCGGAGGCACCCCCAGGGACCCAGTACTTC; CDR3 protein: CASSPEAPPGTQYF
clone size: NA; D gene: TRBD1; J gene: TRBJ1-4; V gene: TRBV7-8; CDR3 DNA: TGTGCCAGCAGCCCCGGGACAGTCATCGATGAAAAACTGTTTTTT; CDR3 protein: CASSPGTVIDEKLFF
clone size: NA; D gene: TRBD1; J gene: TRBJ1-2; V gene: TRBV4-2; CDR3 DNA: TGTGCCAGCAGCCAAGTGACAGGGGACGGCTACACCTTC; CDR3 protein: CASSQVTGDGYTF
clone size: NA; D gene: NA; J gene: TRBJ2-1; V gene: TRBV25-1; CDR3 DNA: TGTGCCACAACTACCTACAATGAGCAGTTCTTC; CDR3 protein: CATTTYNEQFF
clone size: NA; D gene: NA; J gene: TRBJ1-5; V gene: TRBV12-3/TRBV12-4; CDR3 DNA: TGTGCCAGCACCATGGACCATAGCAATCAGCCCCAGCATTTT; CDR3 protein: CASTMDHSNQPQHF
clone size: NA; D gene: TRBD1; J gene: TRBJ1-5; V gene: TRBV15; CDR3 DNA: TGTGCCACCAGCAGAGCTCAGGGGGGGAATCAGCCCCAGCATTTT; CDR3 protein: CATSRAQGGNQPQHF
clone size: NA; D gene: TRBD1; J gene: TRBJ1-3; V gene: TRBV30; CDR3 DNA: TGTGCCTGCTTGGACAGGGGGCAAACCATATATTTT; CDR3 protein: CACLDRGQTIYF
clone size: NA; D gene: NA; J gene: TRBJ1-5; V gene: TRBV10-3; CDR3 DNA: TGTGCCATCAGTGATGGAGGGAACCAGCCCCAGCATTTT; CDR3 protein: CAISDGGNQPQHF
clone size: NA; D gene: TRBD1; J gene: TRBJ2-7; V gene: TRBV5-5; CDR3 DNA: TGTGCCAGCAGTCCCCAGTCCGGGACAGGGGCCTACGAGCAGTACTTC; CDR3 protein: CASSPQSGTGAYEQYF
clone size: NA; D gene: NA; J gene: TRBJ1-2; V gene: TRBV29-1; CDR3 DNA: TGCAGCGTCGAGAGGAATGGCTACACCTTC; CDR3 protein: CSVERNGYTF
clone size: NA; D gene: NA; J gene: TRBJ2-3; V gene: TRBV15; CDR3 DNA: TGTGCCACCAGCAGAGATCTCCTCACAGATACGCAGTATTTT; CDR3 protein: CATSRDLLTDTQYF
clone size: NA; D gene: NA; J gene: TRBJ2-3; V gene: TRBV4-2; CDR3 DNA: TGTGCCAGCAGCCAGGCCCTGTACACCACAGATACGCAGTATTTT; CDR3 protein: CASSQALYTTDTQYF
clone size: NA; D gene: NA; J gene: TRBJ1-6; V gene: TRBV15; CDR3 DNA: TGTGCCACCAGCAGAGGCCAGGGGAGAAATTCACCCCTCCACTTT; CDR3 protein: CATSRGQGRNSPLHF
clone size: NA; D gene: TRBD1; J gene: TRBJ2-3; V gene: TRBV11-2; CDR3 DNA: TGTGCCAGCAGCTCCTCCGGGACAGGGGCCACAGATACGCAGTATTTT; CDR3 protein: CASSSSGTGATDTQYF
clone size: NA; D gene: TRBD1; J gene: TRBJ1-2; V gene: TRBV3-1; CDR3 DNA: TGTGCCAGCAGCCAATCCCGACAGGGGGCTTATGGCTACACCTTC; CDR3 protein: CASSQSRQGAYGYTF
clone size: NA; D gene: NA; J gene: TRBJ1-1; V gene: TRBV29-1; CDR3 DNA: TGCAGCGTTGAGGACACCGACACTGAAGCTTTCTTT; CDR3 protein: CSVEDTDTEAFF
clone size: NA; D gene: NA; J gene: TRBJ1-6; V gene: TRBV19; CDR3 DNA: TGTGCCAGTATGGGGGCAGGAGGGGAGAGTTCACCCCTCCACTTT; CDR3 protein: CASMGAGGESSPLHF
clone size: NA; D gene: NA; J gene: TRBJ2-1; V gene: TRBV5-1; CDR3 DNA: TGCGCCAGCAGCTTGGTAGGGGCGAATGAGCAGTTCTTC; CDR3 protein: CASSLVGANEQFF
clone size: NA; D gene: NA; J gene: TRBJ1-5; V gene: TRBV27; CDR3 DNA: TGTGCCAGCAGTTTACAGGGTCAAGGAAATCAGCCCCAGCATTTT; CDR3 protein: CASSLQGQGNQPQHF
clone size: NA; D gene: TRBD1; J gene: TRBJ2-1; V gene: TRBV29-1; CDR3 DNA: TGCAGCGTTGGACAGGGGGTGGGTGAGCAGTTCTTC; CDR3 protein: CSVGQGVGEQFF
clone size: few; D gene: TRBD2; J gene: TRBJ2-7; V gene: TRBV29-1; CDR3 DNA: TGCAGCGTTGGGGGCCGGGGGGGAACCTACGAGCAGTACTTC; CDR3 protein: CSVGGRGGTYEQYF
clone size: once; D gene: TRBD2; J gene: TRBJ2-5; V gene: TRBV7-2; CDR3 DNA: TGTGCCAGCAGCTCTAGCGGGGCAGCAATAGAGACCCAGTACTTC; CDR3 protein: CASSSSGAAIETQYF
clone size: NA; D gene: NA; J gene: TRBJ2-5; V gene: TRBV2; CDR3 DNA: TGTGCCAGTCTACGCCAAGAGACCCAGTACTTC; CDR3 protein: CASLRQETQYF
clone size: NA; D gene: NA; J gene: TRBJ1-2; V gene: TRBV20-1; CDR3 DNA: TGCAGTGCTAGAGATATACAGGCAAAGTATGGCTACACCTTC; CDR3 protein: CSARDIQAKYGYTF
clone size: once; D gene: TRBD1; J gene: TRBJ2-1; V gene: TRBV9; CDR3 DNA: TGTGCCAGCAGCCCCATAACGGGACAGAGCTCCTACAATGAGCAGTTCTTC; CDR3 protein: CASSPITGQSSYNEQFF
clone size: NA; D gene: TRBD2; J gene: TRBJ2-5; V gene: TRBV20-1; CDR3 DNA: TGCAGTGCTAGCGGGGCTAGCGGGGGGTCAGAGACCCAGTACTTC; CDR3 protein: CSASGASGGSETQYF
clone size: NA; D gene: NA; J gene: TRBJ2-3; V gene: TRBV29-1; CDR3 DNA: TGCAGTTTCGAAGGGGGGGCGGGGAGCACAGATACGCAGTATTTT; CDR3 protein: CSFEGGAGSTDTQYF
clone size: NA; D gene: NA; J gene: TRBJ1-5; V gene: TRBV10-3; CDR3 DNA: TGTGCCATCAGTGAACAGTCGGGCCAGCCCCAGCATTTT; CDR3 protein: CAISEQSGQPQHF
clone size: NA; D gene: TRBD2; J gene: TRBJ2-1; V gene: TRBV20-1; CDR3 DNA: TGCAGTGCTCGCCGACTAGCGGGGGGGAGAAATGAGCAGTTCTTC; CDR3 protein: CSARRLAGGRNEQFF
clone size: NA; D gene: NA; J gene: TRBJ2-7; V gene: TRBV7-2; CDR3 DNA: TGTGCCAGCAGCTTAAGGTTCGAGGACGAGCAGTACTTC; CDR3 protein: CASSLRFEDEQYF
clone size: once; D gene: TRBD2; J gene: TRBJ2-1; V gene: TRBV7-3; CDR3 DNA: TGTGCCAGCAGCACGAAGCGGGGGCCCTACAATGAGCAGTTCTTC; CDR3 protein: CASSTKRGPYNEQFF
clone size: NA; D gene: NA; J gene: TRBJ1-6; V gene: TRBV9; CDR3 DNA: TGTGCCAGCAGCGTAGCCCAGGCTAATTCACCCCTCCACTTT; CDR3 protein: CASSVAQANSPLHF
clone size: NA; D gene: NA; J gene: TRBJ2-1; V gene: TRBV19; CDR3 DNA: TGTGCCAGTAGGCCCGACCCGGCGGGCAATGAGCAGTTCTTC; CDR3 protein: CASRPDPAGNEQFF
clone size: NA; D gene: NA; J gene: TRBJ1-2; V gene: TRBV4-2; CDR3 DNA: TGTGCCAGCAGGATTAACCGGGATGGCTACACCTTC; CDR3 protein: CASRINRDGYTF
clone size: NA; D gene: TRBD1; J gene: TRBJ1-5; V gene: TRBV3-1; CDR3 DNA: TGTGCCAGCAGCCAAGGGGGACAGGCTGCTAATCAGCCCCAGCATTTT; CDR3 protein: CASSQGGQAANQPQHF